Listed below are T cell receptor beta chains from one sample, sequenced in a study of T cell responses to AZD1222 COVID-19 vaccine. Profiling relied on immunoSEQ multiplex PCR, and the TCRdb table lists in-frame clones only, not all of them. The sample contains some 150,000 clones, around nine tenths of which appear only once. The source material was peripheral blood, sampled after recovery from COVID-19. The receptor set was obtained from an adult who had recovered from COVID-19. The CDR3 runs from the conserved cysteine through the conserved F or W. The D gene is left open where the match is weak. Rows may omit the clone size; those that give it use once, few, many or a size class.

d_call: -
v_call: TRBV11-2
clone_size: -
cdr3_length: 13
j_call: TRBJ2-7
cdr3_aa: CASSLGPFLGQYF
cdr3_nt: TGTGCCAGCAGCTTAGGACCGTTCCTGGGGCAGTACTTC

d_call: -
v_call: TRBV18
clone_size: -
cdr3_length: 12
j_call: TRBJ2-7
cdr3_aa: CASSPSNDEQYF
cdr3_nt: TGTGCCAGCTCACCAAGTAACGACGAGCAGTACTTC

d_call: -
v_call: TRBV2
clone_size: -
cdr3_length: 11
j_call: TRBJ2-2
cdr3_aa: CASSEHGELFF
cdr3_nt: TGTGCCAGCAGTGAGCACGGGGAGCTGTTTTTT

d_call: -
v_call: TRBV24-1
clone_size: -
cdr3_length: 17
j_call: TRBJ1-1
cdr3_aa: CATSDTRQDGGKTEAFF
cdr3_nt: TGTGCCACCAGTGATACCCGCCAGGACGGGGGGAAAACTGAAGCTTTCTTT

d_call: TRBD1
v_call: TRBV3-1/TRBV3-2
clone_size: -
cdr3_length: 17
j_call: TRBJ2-7
cdr3_aa: CASSQGPRQGISYEQYF
cdr3_nt: TGTGCCAGCAGCCAAGGGCCTAGACAGGGGATCTCCTACGAGCAGTACTTC

d_call: TRBD2
v_call: TRBV5-8
clone_size: -
cdr3_length: 14
j_call: TRBJ2-7
cdr3_aa: CASSLPAGRYEQYF
cdr3_nt: TGTGCCAGCAGCTTGCCAGCGGGAAGGTACGAGCAGTACTTC

d_call: -
v_call: TRBV28
clone_size: -
cdr3_length: 14
j_call: TRBJ2-6
cdr3_aa: CASGTGPGANVLTF
cdr3_nt: TGTGCCAGCGGAACAGGGCCTGGGGCCAACGTCCTGACTTTC

d_call: TRBD1
v_call: TRBV5-4
clone_size: many
cdr3_length: 15
j_call: TRBJ2-7
cdr3_aa: CASSLGKQGPGEQYF
cdr3_nt: TGTGCCAGCAGCTTGGGAAAACAGGGGCCGGGGGAGCAGTACTTC

d_call: TRBD1
v_call: TRBV5-5
clone_size: few
cdr3_length: 13
j_call: TRBJ2-5
cdr3_aa: CASSLTGVETQYF
cdr3_nt: TGTGCCAGCAGCTTGACAGGGGTCGAGACCCAGTACTTC

d_call: TRBD1
v_call: TRBV27
clone_size: -
cdr3_length: 16
j_call: TRBJ1-5
cdr3_aa: CASSSWTGVGNQPQHF
cdr3_nt: TGTGCCAGCAGTTCCTGGACAGGGGTTGGCAATCAGCCCCAGCATTTT

d_call: -
v_call: TRBV4-2
clone_size: -
cdr3_length: 13
j_call: TRBJ2-1
cdr3_aa: CASSQDAHNEQFF
cdr3_nt: TGTGCCAGCAGCCAAGATGCTCACAATGAGCAGTTCTTC

d_call: TRBD1
v_call: TRBV7-3
clone_size: -
cdr3_length: 13
j_call: TRBJ1-1
cdr3_aa: CASSSTGETEAFF
cdr3_nt: TGTGCCAGCAGCTCAACAGGGGAAACTGAAGCTTTCTTT

d_call: -
v_call: TRBV9
clone_size: -
cdr3_length: 15
j_call: TRBJ1-2
cdr3_aa: CASSGEPPIPYGYTF
cdr3_nt: TGTGCCAGCAGCGGGGAACCCCCCATCCCCTATGGCTACACCTTC

d_call: -
v_call: TRBV6-6
clone_size: -
cdr3_length: 15
j_call: TRBJ2-7
cdr3_aa: CASSYSNPESYEQYF
cdr3_nt: TGTGCCAGCAGTTACTCGAATCCCGAGTCCTACGAGCAGTACTTC

d_call: -
v_call: TRBV28
clone_size: -
cdr3_length: 13
j_call: TRBJ1-3
cdr3_aa: CASRLGLSGTIYF
cdr3_nt: TGTGCCAGCAGGCTAGGATTGAGTGGGACCATATATTTT

d_call: -
v_call: TRBV9
clone_size: -
cdr3_length: 15
j_call: TRBJ1-4
cdr3_aa: CASSLSTVKNEKLFF
cdr3_nt: TGTGCCAGCAGCTTATCGACAGTGAAAAATGAAAAACTGTTTTTT

d_call: TRBD1
v_call: TRBV6-6
clone_size: -
cdr3_length: 13
j_call: TRBJ1-3
cdr3_aa: CASRPGQGNTIYF
cdr3_nt: TGTGCCAGCAGACCGGGACAGGGAAACACCATATATTTT

d_call: -
v_call: TRBV6-4
clone_size: -
cdr3_length: 15
j_call: TRBJ1-2
cdr3_aa: CASFRTETRSYGYTF
cdr3_nt: TGTGCCAGCTTTCGGACCGAGACTAGATCTTATGGCTACACCTTC

d_call: -
v_call: TRBV19
clone_size: -
cdr3_length: 16
j_call: TRBJ2-5
cdr3_aa: CASSIAGGLLQETQYF
cdr3_nt: TGTGCCAGTAGTATAGCGGGGGGCCTCCTCCAAGAGACCCAGTACTTC

d_call: TRBD2
v_call: TRBV2
clone_size: -
cdr3_length: 14
j_call: TRBJ2-7
cdr3_aa: CASSMGLAPYEQYF
cdr3_nt: TGTGCCAGCAGCATGGGACTAGCCCCCTACGAGCAGTACTTC

d_call: -
v_call: TRBV18
clone_size: -
cdr3_length: 14
j_call: TRBJ1-4
cdr3_aa: CASSPSATNEKLFF
cdr3_nt: TGTGCCAGCTCACCAAGTGCAACTAATGAAAAACTGTTTTTT

d_call: -
v_call: TRBV27
clone_size: -
cdr3_length: 14
j_call: TRBJ1-6
cdr3_aa: CATSKAGYNSPLHF
cdr3_nt: TGTGCCACCTCGAAGGCAGGGTATAATTCACCCCTCCACTTT